These 11 T cell receptor beta chains were sequenced from one sample in a study of blood T cell repertoires in COVID-19. Profiling relied on immunoSEQ multiplex PCR, and the TCRdb table lists in-frame clones only, not all of them. This table has roughly 190,000 clones, about 86% appearing once. Specimen: peripheral blood. These receptor sequences come from a man aged 25 to 40 with active or convalescent COVID-19.

V usage is TRBV5-4 and J usage is TRBJ1-3; D remains unclear. Germline V gene data show CDR1 as SGHNT and CDR2 as YYREEE (reference sequence). V lost 1 base to trimming and J lost 1 base, with 3 bases between them. This CDR3 region has 13 residues. The CDR3 here is CASSLSSGNTIYF. CDR3 DNA sequence: TGTGCCAGCAGCTTGTCGTCTGGAAACACCATATATTTT. The variable domain in full, with the rest retrieved from reference TRBV5-4 and TRBJ1-3, is ETGVTQSPTHLIKTRGQQVTLRCSSQSGHNTVSWYQQALGQGPQFIFQYYREEENGRGNFPPRFSGLQFPNYSSELNVNALELDDSALYLCASSLSSGNTIYFGEGSWLTVV.

The rearrangement joins TRBV4-1 to TRBJ2-5; 13 bases agree with TRBD2. Germline V gene lookup returns CDR1 MGHRA and CDR2 YSYEKL. The V gene end was trimmed by 1 base and the J gene end by 5 bases; junction bases not matched to a gene: 19. The CDR3 runs 21 residues. The CDR3 bases are TGCGCCAGCAGCCAAGGCGCGTGGCGCACAGGGACTAGCGGGGACAGGGAGACCCAGTACTTC. Protein product: CASSQGAWRTGTSGDRETQYF.

V gene TRBV9 combines with J gene TRBJ1-4; a possible D gene is TRBD1 (6 bases). CDR3 size: 15 residues. Germline CDR1 reads SGDLS; CDR2 reads YYNGEE. V gave up 2 bases and J gave up 2 bases, with 10 bases separating them. The CDR3 DNA reads TGTGCCAGCAGCGTCCGGACAGACACTAATGAAAAACTGTTTTTT. Translated: CASSVRTDTNEKLFF. Drawing the rest from reference TRBV9 and TRBJ1-4, the complete variable domain is DSGVTQTPKHLITATGQRVTLRCSPRSGDLSVYWYQQSLDQGLQFLIQYYNGEERAKGNILERFSAQQFPDLHSELNLSSLELGDSALYFCASSVRTDTNEKLFFGSGTQLSVL.

The chain couples TRBV19 to TRBJ2-5, with D possibly being TRBD1 (6 bases). This CDR3 contains 13 residues. Trimming left V 5 bases short and J 1 base short, with 8 bases between. Germline V gene sequence: CDR1 LNHDA, CDR2 SQIVND (reference sequence). The CDR3, as DNA: TGTGCCAGTAGTCAGGGGTTCCAAGAGACCCAGTACTTC. Translating it yields CASSQGFQETQYF.

This chain joins TRBV5-1 and TRBJ1-1; 10 bases match TRBD1. The germline CDR1 and CDR2 sequences are SGHRS and YFSETQ. The CDR3 totals 13 residues. Germline trimming cut 7 bases from V and 1 base from J; bases unmatched to any gene: 1. CDR3 loop: CASRTGGNTEAFF. The DNA for the CDR3 is TGCGCCAGCCGGACAGGGGGGAACACTGAAGCTTTCTTT.

The chain couples TRBV19 to TRBJ1-2, with a tentative D call TRBD1 (5 bases). Deletions cut 6 bases from V and 4 bases from J, with 12 bases between. Germline CDR1 LNHDA, CDR2 SQIVND (reference sequence). This CDR3 contains 13 residues. DNA of the CDR3: TGTGCCAGTAGCGACAGCTCCACCTATGGCTACACCTTC. Its translation is CASSDSSTYGYTF.

This clone showed up just once. The gene calls are TRBV10-2 and TRBJ1-2; 7 positions agree with TRBD1. Germline-derived CDR1 and CDR2 are WSHSY and SAAADI. The CDR3 extends over 13 amino acids. The trim removed 6 bases at V and 7 bases at J, leaving 8 bases unmatched. Here the CDR3 reads CASSGGGSVGYTF. The DNA of the CDR3 is TGCGCCAGCAGCGGAGGGGGCTCGGTTGGCTACACCTTC.

This chain uses TRBV4-1 with TRBJ2-3, with 9 bases fitting TRBD2. The CDR3 has 16 residues. After removal of 3 bases from V and 1 base from J, the junction contained 5 bases not matched to a gene. Germline V CDR1 and CDR2: MGHRA, YSYEKL. The DNA for the CDR3 is TGCGCCAGCAGCCAGCTCTTAGCGGGGGGCACAGATACGCAGTATTTT. Amino acid sequence: CASSQLLAGGTDTQYF.

The V call is TRBV5-4, the J call TRBJ2-7, with TRBD1 identical over 10 bases. Trimming took 0 bases from V and 5 from J; bases not matched to a gene: 5. This CDR3 is 15 amino acids long. From germline, CDR1 is SGHNT and CDR2 YYREEE (reference sequence). Written as DNA, the CDR3 is TGTGCCAGCAGCTTGGGACAGGGGGCAAGAAACGAGCAGTACGTC. Translated, it gives CASSLGQGARNEQYV.

The rearrangement joins TRBV27 to TRBJ2-5; 8 bases are shared with TRBD2. The junction had 8 bases not matched to a gene; V was cut back by 4 bases and J by 4 bases. Germline V gene lookup returns CDR1 MNHEY and CDR2 SMNVEV (reference sequence). The CDR3 sequence is 15 residues long. In nucleotides, the CDR3 is TGTGCCAGCAGTTCGCCGGGGGGGGAAGGAGAGACCCAGTACTTC. Protein product: CASSSPGGEGETQYF.

The chain is built from TRBV29-1 and TRBJ1-2, with TRBD1 matching 8 bases. Germline assignment: CDR1 SQVTM and CDR2 ANQGSEA. The CDR3 is 12 residues long. Unmatched junction bases numbered 6, after V lost 4 bases and J lost 8 bases. In DNA, the CDR3 is TGCAGCGTTGCAGGGGGCAGCGGGGGCTACACCTTC. It is translated as CSVAGGSGGYTF. Drawing the rest from reference TRBV29-1 and TRBJ1-2, the complete variable domain is SAVISQKPSRDICQRGTSLTIQCQVDSQVTMMFWYRQQPGQSLTLIATANQGSEATYESGFVIDKFPISRPNLTFSTLTVSNMSPEDSSIYLCSVAGGSGGYTFGSGTRLTVV.